A selection of T cell receptor beta chains follows, all from one sample in a study of cytomegalovirus exposure and HLA in healthy donors. Generated by immunoSEQ multiplex PCR, the TCRdb table keeps only in-frame clones and is missing some. The sample carries under 200,000 clones, less than 95% recorded once. Specimen: PBMCs. The receptors were gathered from a woman aged 18-29 years in good health and CMV-seropositive. Both conserved end residues are trimmed from each CDR3. The D gene is left open where the match is weak. Some rows mark clone size as missing; the rest say once, few, many or name a class of expanded clone.

clone_size | v_call | d_call | cdr3_aa
NA | TRBV27 | TRBD1 | ASSPHNDRGYGYT
once | TRBV5-1 | TRBD1 | ASSDPWTGSDTGELF
NA | TRBV6-4 | TRBD1 | ASSDADRGVPYSNQPQH
NA | TRBV28 | TRBD1 | ASSLTQGGTDTQY
NA | TRBV1 | NA | TSSQAPPYTDTQY
NA | TRBV28 | TRBD1 | ASSLLDRGHGGYT
NA | TRBV7-9 | TRBD2 | ASSPGTRSQETQY
NA | TRBV9 | NA | ASSSQSGANVLT
NA | TRBV10-3 | NA | AISLGFGNEQY
NA | TRBV30 | NA | AWSWRQETQY
NA | TRBV7-8 | NA | ASSLEGAVNTEAF
once | TRBV6-9 | TRBD2 | ASSYREGPKGQF
once | TRBV9 | NA | ASSVSLYGYT
NA | TRBV19 | NA | ASSRGGGINIDEQF
NA | TRBV19 | NA | ASSRQGSRYTEAF
NA | TRBV14 | NA | ASSQVSPGPTAWDTQY
NA | TRBV7-9 | NA | ASSLGGGKLMNTEAF
NA | TRBV7-3 | NA | ASSLGDYKNEQF
once | TRBV6-5 | TRBD2 | ASSWRASGYEQY
NA | TRBV28 | TRBD1 | ASIRSGETGDNYGYT
NA | TRBV28 | NA | ATKGGMGTEAF
NA | TRBV9 | TRBD2 | ASSTRTSGTSDTQY
NA | TRBV7-9 | TRBD2 | ASYGGRNEQY
NA | TRBV15 | NA | ATSSYVSDTGELF